One sample yielded the 5 T cell receptor beta chains listed below, sequenced in a study of blood T cell repertoires in COVID-19. Assay: immunoSEQ multiplex PCR; the TCRdb copy retains only in-frame clones and omits some. The sample carries about 160,000 clones, approximately 82% recorded once. The sequencing sample was made of peripheral blood. These TCRs come from a woman aged 35 to 49 with COVID-19, enrolled during active disease.

This clone was picked up a small number of times. The genes are TRBV6-5 and TRBJ1-1; no firm D call. The CDR3 is 14 amino acids. Trimming shortened V by 7 bases and J by 3 bases, and 15 bases separated the two germline ends. Germline CDR1 is MNHEY and CDR2 is SVGAGI. In nucleotides, the CDR3 is TGTGCCAGCACCCCTACAGTTTCCCACACTGAAGCTTTCTTT. It codes for CASTPTVSHTEAFF.

The sample holds one count of this clone. The chain couples TRBV5-4 to TRBJ2-3; 8 bases are a match to TRBD2. CDR3 length: 17 amino acids. V trimming: 0 bases; J trimming: 0 bases; junction bases outside the gene matches: 6. The germline gives CDR1 SGHNT, CDR2 YYREEE (reference sequence). The CDR3 DNA sequence: TGTGCCAGCAGCTTGGCGGCTAGCGGGTTTAGCACAGATACGCAGTATTTT. This gives the protein CASSLAASGFSTDTQYF.

The CDR3 region has the DNA TGTGCCTGGACTTCAGGGTTTGACGAGACCCAGTACTTC. It translates to CAWTSGFDETQYF. The chain employs TRBV30 and TRBJ2-5, with a weak D call TRBD1 (5 bases). V lost 4 bases, J lost 5 bases, and 14 bases lay in between. The CDR3 runs 13 residues. Germline V CDR1 and CDR2: GTSNPN, SVGIG (reference sequence).

The V and J genes are TRBV5-4 and TRBJ2-1; TRBD2 might be the D (5 bases). The CDR3 spans 17 residues. CDR1 and CDR2 from the germline V gene are SGHNT and YYREEE (reference sequence). V was shortened by 5 bases and J by 4 bases, with 22 bases between the two germline ends. This chain's CDR3 is CASRSDLRGLGYNEQFF. The CDR3 DNA reads as TGTGCCAGCAGGAGTGATCTTCGGGGTCTTGGATACAATGAGCAGTTCTTC.

The rearrangement links TRBV6-5 to TRBJ2-2; D ambiguous. Germline assignment: CDR1 MNHEY and CDR2 SVGAGI. There are 13 residues in the CDR3. V lost 6 bases and J 7 bases, leaving 12 bases between the germline ends. The CDR3 sequence: CASRGRQGGELFF. CDR3 coding DNA: TGTGCCAGCAGGGGCCGTCAAGGCGGGGAGCTGTTTTTT.